This TCR beta chain was found in a study of Graves' ophthalmopathy and Graves' hyperthyroidism. Study-wide findings and caveats: Most expanded thyroid clonotypes above 0.001 frequency also appeared in blood.

CDR3 length equals 13 residues. In germline, CDR1 is MNHEY, CDR2 SVGAGI. The V end was cut by 4 bases, the J end by 7 bases, with 13 bases between. As to this clonotype: Its antigen is still unknown.

Other autoimmune disease, uncontrolled infection, pregnancy and lactation led to exclusion. Amplification targeted the TCR beta CDR3 regions, with RNA transcripts as the source material. First-round RT-PCR relied on HTBI primers, and a second-round multiplex PCR came next. Each CDR3 protein gets one entry after TCRdb re-called the multiplex PCR reads with MiXCR. The table shows hundreds of thousands of distinct CDR3 sequences, with about a fifth occurring only once. The specimen was peripheral blood. The TCR was taken from a woman in her late teens or twenties with stable Graves' hyperthyroidism. Some clones in this sample may be carry-over from other donors' samples. This sequence joins TRBV6-5 and TRBJ1-2, with D possibly TRBD1 on 6 matching bases. DNA of the CDR3: TGTGCCAGCAGTTTGGGGGGCGGCGGTGGCTACACCTTC. Its protein product is CASSLGGGGGYTF.